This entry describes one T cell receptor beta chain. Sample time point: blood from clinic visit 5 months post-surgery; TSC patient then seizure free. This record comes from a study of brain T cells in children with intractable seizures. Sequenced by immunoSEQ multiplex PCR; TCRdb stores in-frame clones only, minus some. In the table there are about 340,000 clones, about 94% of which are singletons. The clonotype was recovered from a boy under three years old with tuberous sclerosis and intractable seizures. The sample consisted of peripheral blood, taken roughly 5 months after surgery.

This CDR3 is CAISEWDRMIYEQYF. In DNA form, the CDR3 reads TGTGCCATCAGTGAGTGGGACAGGATGATCTACGAGCAGTACTTC. This chain joins TRBV10-3 and TRBJ2-7; 8 positions agree with TRBD1. The V gene's germline CDR1 is ENHRY and CDR2 SYGVKD. V dropped 1 base and J dropped 3; count of bases not matched to a gene: 5. There are 15 residues in the CDR3.